These 14 T cell receptor beta chains were all obtained from the same sample, sequenced in a study of T cells after yellow fever vaccination. Via MiXCR, TCRdb re-called the 5' RACE reads, giving one row per CDR3 protein. The data hold approximately 260,000 distinct CDR3 sequences, with roughly 4.8% observed a single time. Sequenced here: CD4+ T cells sorted from PBMCs, sampled on the day of the yellow fever booster vaccination. The receptors originated from a man aged 18-30 years who received the YFV17D yellow fever vaccine.

This clonotype has a count of ten or more. This sequence joins TRBV28 and TRBJ2-7; either TRBD1 or TRBD2 may supply D (6 bases each). The V end was cut by 10 bases, the J end by 5 bases, with 15 bases between. This CDR3 is 12 amino acids long. The germline V gene has CDR1 MDHEN and CDR2 SYDVKM. The CDR3 DNA sequence: TGTGCCACCCTAAGGGGGGCAGACGAGCAGTACTTC. This translates into CATLRGADEQYF.

This clonotype was detected only a few times. The genes are TRBV20-1 and TRBJ2-7; D might be TRBD2 (7 bases). Trimming took 6 bases from V and 3 from J, leaving 15 bases between them. The CDR3 has 13 residues. CDR1 is DFQATT, CDR2 SNEGSKA, per germline (reference sequence). The CDR3: CSAGWRGGYEQYF. The CDR3 DNA reads TGCAGTGCCGGGTGGAGGGGGGGCTACGAGCAGTACTTC.

The sample holds many counts of this clonotype. V is TRBV18 and J is TRBJ2-2; 9 bases fit TRBD1. This CDR3 is built from 16 residues. V shed 1 base and J 5 bases; nucleotides not matched to a gene: 5. Germline V gene data show CDR1 as KGHSH and CDR2 as LQKENI. CDR3 sequence reads: CASSPLGQGITGELFF. CDR3 DNA sequence: TGTGCCAGCTCACCACTCGGACAGGGGATTACCGGGGAGCTGTTTTTT.

This clonotype came up many times. The chain recombines TRBV12-3 or TRBV12-4 with TRBJ1-1, with D unclear. V shed 7 bases and J shed 1 base, with 10 bases lying between them. CDR3 length: 13 amino acids. The CDR3 DNA sequence: TGTGCCAGCAATCCTGACGGGAACACTGAAGCTTTCTTT. Translating gives CASNPDGNTEAFF.

The V call is TRBV9, the J call TRBJ1-2; D is unresolved. The V end lost 0 bases, the J end lost 7 bases, and 10 bases lay between the germline ends. The CDR3 is 13 amino acids. CDR1 is SGDLS and CDR2 is YYNGEE in the germline V gene. Here the CDR3 reads CASSVGRRRGYTF. The CDR3 DNA follows: TGTGCCAGCAGCGTAGGACGGCGGCGTGGCTACACCTTC. The variable domain in full, with the rest retrieved from reference TRBV9 and TRBJ1-2, is DSGVTQTPKHLITATGQRVTLRCSPRSGDLSVYWYQQSLDQGLQFLIQYYNGEERAKGNILERFSAQQFPDLHSELNLSSLELGDSALYFCASSVGRRRGYTFGSGTRLTVV.

At least ten counts were recorded for this clonotype. The chain employs TRBV7-9 and TRBJ1-1; 7 bases match TRBD1. Germline V gene sequence: CDR1 SEHNR, CDR2 FQNEAQ (reference sequence). Trimming at V came to 5 bases and at J to 3 bases, leaving 9 bases not matched to a gene. This CDR3 has 15 amino acids. The CDR3 region has the DNA TGTGCCAGCAGCCGAGACGACAGGGTGGACACTGAAGCTTTCTTT. It is translated as CASSRDDRVDTEAFF. Supplemented by reference TRBV7-9 and TRBJ1-1, the full variable domain reads DTGVSQNPRHKITKRGQNVTFRCDPISEHNRLYWYRQTLGQGPEFLTYFQNEAQLEKSRLLSDRFSAERPKGSFSTLEIQRTEQGDSAMYLCASSRDDRVDTEAFFGQGTRLTVV.

At least ten counts were recorded for this clonotype. The chain combines TRBV7-9 with TRBJ2-7; a possible D gene is TRBD1 (5 bases). Deletions cut 2 bases from V and 4 bases from J, with 12 bases between. This CDR3 has 14 residues. From germline, CDR1 is SEHNR and CDR2 FQNEAQ (reference sequence). CDR3 bases: TGTGCCAGCAGCTTAACAGCAGGGCTGTACGAGCAGTACGTC. It translates to CASSLTAGLYEQYV.

J is TRBJ1-2 and V is TRBV10-3, with 8 bases fitting TRBD1. V lost 10 bases and J lost 3; bases outside the gene matches: 4. The length of the CDR3 is 12 residues. Germline V lookup: CDR1 ENHRY, CDR2 SYGVKD. CDR3: CATADRDYGYTF. For the CDR3, the DNA is TGTGCCACAGCGGACAGGGACTATGGCTACACCTTC.

The V call is TRBV12-3 or TRBV12-4, the J call TRBJ2-7, with no clear D. V was shortened by 5 bases and J by 2 bases, with 13 bases between the two germline ends. CDR3 size: 14 residues. In DNA form, the CDR3 reads TGTGCCAGCAGTCCAGGACCCGGTCCCTACGAGCAGTACGTC. This gives the protein CASSPGPGPYEQYV.

This clonotype appeared many times. The chain recombines TRBV9 with TRBJ2-5; D remains ambiguous. Germline V gene data show CDR1 as SGDLS and CDR2 as YYNGEE. The CDR3 has 14 residues. Deletions cut 0 bases from V and 5 bases from J, with 11 bases between. CDR3 nucleotide sequence: TGTGCCAGCAGCGTAGCTTTAACGAGGGAGACCCAGTACTTC. This codes for CASSVALTRETQYF.

J is TRBJ2-7 and V is TRBV18; 9 nucleotides line up with TRBD1. J lost 1 base, V lost 2 bases, and 6 bases had no gene match. This CDR3 is 16 amino acids long. Germline V gives CDR1 KGHSH, CDR2 LQKENI. CDR3 DNA sequence: TGTGCCAGCTCACCATCCTCGACAGGGGGTTCCTACGAGCAGTACTTC. Its translation is CASSPSSTGGSYEQYF.

At least ten counts were recorded for this clonotype. The CDR3 sequence is CATKQASGNEQFF. The CDR3 DNA follows: TGTGCCACAAAGCAAGCTAGCGGGAATGAGCAGTTCTTC. The rearrangement links TRBV10-3 to TRBJ2-1, with 8 bases identical to TRBD2. V lost 10 bases and J lost 7; bases outside the gene matches: 9. The CDR3 has 13 residues. Per germline, CDR1 ENHRY and CDR2 SYGVKD.

This clonotype appeared a few times. The chain carries TRBV7-2 and TRBJ1-6, with 10 bases fitting TRBD1. CDR1 is SGHTA, CDR2 FQGNSA, per germline. The CDR3 runs 18 residues. V gave up 5 bases and J gave up 9 bases; unmatched junction bases: 16. Written as DNA, the CDR3 is TGTGCCAGCAGCCTAGGGCGAATAGGGACAGGGGTTGCTTCACCCCTCCACTTT. Its translation is CASSLGRIGTGVASPLHF.

This clonotype has a handful of counts. The rearrangement joins TRBV20-1 to TRBJ2-5, with 10 bases that match TRBD2. This CDR3 has 13 amino acids. Per germline, CDR1 DFQATT and CDR2 SNEGSKA (reference sequence). The trim removed 6 bases at V and 4 bases at J, leaving 5 bases unmatched. CDR3 coding DNA: TGCAGTGCCCGATTAGCGGGGGGAGAGACCCAGTACTTC. As protein: CSARLAGGETQYF.